The 20 T cell receptor beta chains presented below share a single source sample, sequenced in a study of T cells in Graves' hyperthyroidism and ophthalmopathy. The TCR beta CDR3 regions underwent amplification using RNA transcripts as the source. Carried out on the TCR CDR3, a first-round RT-PCR used the HTBI primer set. A single record per CDR3 protein comes from TCRdb applying MiXCR to the multiplex PCR reads. This table holds over 150,000 distinct CDR3 sequences, 15% to 20% found once. Source material: blood. The receptors were sampled from a woman in her fifties or sixties with Graves' hyperthyroidism.

The table lists this clonotype with many counts. The V gene is TRBV5-1, the J gene TRBJ2-1; D ambiguous. The CDR3 covers 13 residues. Trimming took 0 bases from V and 4 from J, leaving 5 bases between them. Germline V gene data show CDR1 as SGHRS and CDR2 as YFSETQ. CDR3 sequence (DNA): TGCGCCAGCAGCTTGGTGGGGTACAATGAGCAGTTCTTC. It specifies CASSLVGYNEQFF.

This clonotype appeared a few times. This chain connects TRBV20-1 to TRBJ2-1, with 16 bases that match TRBD2. Trimming at V came to 4 bases and at J to 4 bases, leaving 10 bases not matched to a gene. In germline, CDR1 is DFQATT, CDR2 SNEGSKA (reference sequence). This CDR3 comprises 18 residues. The CDR3 spells CSATRPGLAGGQYNEQFF. The DNA of the CDR3 is TGCAGTGCTACCCGACCGGGACTAGCGGGGGGGCAGTACAATGAGCAGTTCTTC.

This clonotype was seen only a few times. The gene calls are TRBV5-1 and TRBJ2-1; 9 nucleotides align to TRBD1. The CDR3 has 15 residues. CDR1 SGHRS and CDR2 YFSETQ come from the germline V gene. V was pared by 2 bases and J by 2 bases, with 2 bases of the junction left unmatched. DNA of the CDR3: TGCGCCAGCAGCTTTAGGGACAGGGCCTACAATGAGCAGTTCTTC. Translation gives CASSFRDRAYNEQFF.

This clonotype was counted at least ten times. The chain couples TRBV15 to TRBJ1-1; TRBD1 matches 7 bases. Trimming at V came to 3 bases and at J to 3 bases, leaving 1 base not matched to a gene. The CDR3 consists of 13 residues. Germline values: CDR1 LNHNV, CDR2 YYDKDF (reference sequence). CDR3 amino acids: CATSSTGDTEAFF. DNA of the CDR3: TGTGCCACCAGCAGTACAGGGGACACTGAAGCTTTCTTT. The variable domain in full, with the rest retrieved from reference TRBV15 and TRBJ1-1, is DAMVIQNPRYQVTQFGKPVTLSCSQTLNHNVMYWYQQKSSQAPKLLFHYYDKDFNNEADTPDNFQSRRPNTSFCFLDIRSPGLGDTAMYLCATSSTGDTEAFFGQGTRLTVV.

This clonotype occurred a few times. J is TRBJ1-5 and V is TRBV6-2 or TRBV6-3; a weak D match, TRBD1 (6 bases). The V gene's germline CDR1 is MNHEY and CDR2 SVGEGT. V was pared by 7 bases and J by 6 bases, with 10 bases between. The CDR3 spans 12 residues. As DNA, the CDR3 is TGTGCCAGCAAGACAGGTCGTCAGCCCCAGCATTTT. This sequence encodes CASKTGRQPQHF.

This clonotype came up many times. The rearrangement uses TRBV18 and TRBJ2-1; no definite D call. Germline-derived CDR1 and CDR2 are KGHSH and LQKENI. V gave up 5 bases and J gave up 4 bases, with 12 bases separating them. The CDR3 covers 14 residues. The CDR3 sequence: CASSNSREYNEQFF. The CDR3 region has the DNA TGTGCCAGCTCAAACAGCAGAGAGTACAATGAGCAGTTCTTC.

This clonotype was detected ten times or more. V usage is TRBV10-3 and J usage is TRBJ2-7; unclear D gene. Germline V lookup: CDR1 ENHRY, CDR2 SYGVKD. The CDR3 has 14 amino acids. V gave up 2 bases and J gave up 3 bases, with 11 bases separating them. This chain's CDR3 is CAISEEASFYEQYF. Written as DNA, the CDR3 is TGTGCCATCAGTGAGGAGGCCAGCTTCTACGAGCAGTACTTC.

The table lists this clonotype with a few counts. The gene calls are TRBV12-5 and TRBJ2-1; no clear D. V was shortened by 4 bases and J by 7 bases, with 8 bases between the two germline ends. The CDR3 has 12 residues. In germline, CDR1 is LGHNT, CDR2 FRNRAP. The CDR3 bases are TGTGCTAGTGGTTCCCGGAAAAATGAGCAGTTCTTC. Translating it yields CASGSRKNEQFF. The complete variable domain, with remaining parts taken from reference TRBV12-5 and TRBJ2-1, reads DARVTQTPRHKVTEMGQEVTMRCQPILGHNTVFWYRQTMMQGLELLAYFRNRAPLDDSGMPKDRFSAEMPDATLATLKIQPSEPRDSAVYFCASGSRKNEQFFGPGTRLTVL.

This clonotype was observed a handful of times. The V gene is TRBV20-1, the J gene TRBJ1-2; TRBD1 is a possible D gene (6 bases). Germline V CDR1 and CDR2: DFQATT, SNEGSKA (reference sequence). V was trimmed by 1 base and J by 4 bases, leaving 13 bases between them. CDR3 size: 14 residues. The CDR3 nucleotides read TGCAGTGCTAGAGTGCCAGGGGAAAGCTATGGCTACACCTTC. Amino acid sequence: CSARVPGESYGYTF.

This sequence joins TRBV18 and TRBJ1-2; 7 nucleotides match TRBD1. The ends lost 4 bases at V and 4 bases at J; junction bases unmatched: 9. Germline CDR1 and CDR2: KGHSH and LQKENI. The CDR3 runs 15 residues. This CDR3 reads CASSLSATGIYGYTF. Here the CDR3 DNA reads TGTGCCAGCTCACTGTCCGCGACAGGGATCTATGGCTACACCTTC.

The chain is built from TRBV6-1 and TRBJ2-3, with 8 bases matching TRBD2. CDR1 is MNHNS, CDR2 SASEGT, per germline. The trim removed 3 bases at V and 2 bases at J, leaving 4 bases unmatched. This CDR3 has 15 amino acids. CDR3 nucleotides: TGTGCCAGCAGTGAGGTAGCGGGGCTCACAGATACGCAGTATTTT. Its protein is CASSEVAGLTDTQYF.

This clonotype occurred many times. J is TRBJ2-5 and V is TRBV12-3 or TRBV12-4, with 8 positions matching TRBD2. The CDR3 contains 14 residues. With V trimmed by 6 bases and J by 4 bases, 7 bases remained unmatched. The CDR3 region has the DNA TGTGCCAGCAGCCTAGGACTAGCCACAGAGACCCAGTACTTC. It translates to CASSLGLATETQYF.

A remark on this clonotype: A much larger clone lies a single base off, so this may be a read error. The chain joins TRBV6-2 or TRBV6-3 to TRBJ2-1; D may match TRBD1 or TRBD2 (6 bases each). The CDR3 covers 14 residues. The V and J ends lost 3 bases and 5 bases respectively, with 11 bases between them. The germline V gene encodes CDR1 MNHEY and CDR2 SVGEGT. CDR3 nucleotide sequence: TGTGCCAGCAGTTATGTAGGGGGGAACAATGAGCAGTTCTTC. Translation: CASSYVGGNNEQFF.

This clonotype has ten or more counts. This chain uses TRBV9 with TRBJ2-5, with D possibly being TRBD1 or TRBD2 (5 bases each). This CDR3 region has 15 residues. Germline V gene sequence: CDR1 SGDLS, CDR2 YYNGEE. Trimming shortened V by 4 bases and J by 3 bases, and 16 bases separated the two germline ends. The CDR3 reads CASSTEGAEEETQYF. The DNA for the CDR3 is TGTGCCAGCAGCACCGAAGGGGCGGAGGAAGAGACCCAGTACTTC.

This clonotype was found many times. The chain combines TRBV19 with TRBJ1-3; D unclear. The length of the CDR3 is 16 residues. The germline gives CDR1 LNHDA, CDR2 SQIVND (reference sequence). Deletions cut 6 bases from V and 1 base from J, with 16 bases between. CDR3: CASSSRKARSGNTIYF. As DNA, the CDR3 is TGTGCCAGTAGCTCTCGGAAGGCCAGGTCTGGAAACACCATATATTTT. Based on the CDR3 plus reference TRBV19 and TRBJ1-3, the full variable domain is DGGITQSPKYLFRKEGQNVTLSCEQNLNHDAMYWYRQDPGQGLRLIYYSQIVNDFQKGDIAEGYSVSREKKESFPLTVTSAQKNPTAFYLCASSSRKARSGNTIYFGEGSWLTVV.

This clonotype was seen at least ten times. This CDR3 is CASSLISPDLQYF. In DNA form, the CDR3 reads TGTGCCAGCAGTTTAATATCTCCGGATTTGCAGTACTTC. The chain has TRBV28 and TRBJ2-7; D remains unclear. V gave up 2 bases and J gave up 9 bases, with 14 bases separating them. The germline CDR1 and CDR2 sequences are MDHEN and SYDVKM. The CDR3 loop spans 13 amino acids.

The chain employs TRBV20-1 and TRBJ1-3; 9 positions match TRBD1. V lost 5 bases, J lost 0 bases, and 5 bases stayed unmatched. The germline gives CDR1 DFQATT, CDR2 SNEGSKA (reference sequence). This CDR3 has 15 amino acids. CDR3 DNA sequence: TGCAGTGCTCGGACAGGGGTTGACTCTGGAAACACCATATATTTT. Protein sequence: CSARTGVDSGNTIYF.

There are a few counts of this clonotype. The V and J genes are TRBV9 and TRBJ1-2; perhaps TRBD1 as D (6 bases). CDR3 length: 16 residues. Trimming took off 0 bases at V and 4 bases at J, with 16 bases between the two ends. The germline CDR1 and CDR2 sequences are SGDLS and YYNGEE. The CDR3 nucleotides read TGTGCCAGCAGCGTAGGGGTGACAGGTCCTAGCTATGGCTACACCTTC. Translating it yields CASSVGVTGPSYGYTF.

This clonotype occurred a few times. The genes are TRBV4-1 and TRBJ2-5, with D possibly matching TRBD1 (6 bases). Trimming took off 2 bases at V and 12 bases at J, with 16 bases between the two ends. CDR3 size: 13 residues. CDR1 and CDR2 from the germline V gene are MGHRA and YSYEKL. CDR3 amino acids: CASSQPSTGIEYF. CDR3 in DNA: TGCGCCAGCAGCCAACCCTCAACAGGGATCGAGTACTTC.

This chain links TRBV13 with TRBJ1-6; perhaps TRBD1 as D (6 bases). CDR3 size: 14 residues. V dropped 2 bases and J dropped 6 bases, with 8 bases sitting between them. Germline loops: CDR1 PRHDT, CDR2 FYEKMQ (reference sequence). CDR3 DNA: TGTGCCAGCAGCTTAAACAGGGTTAATTCACCCCTCCACTTT. Translation: CASSLNRVNSPLHF.